The 28 T cell receptor beta chains listed next were all sequenced from one sample in a study of identical twins. Each CDR3 protein gets one entry after TCRdb re-called the 5' RACE reads with MiXCR. This table has some 500,000 distinct CDR3 sequences, roughly an eighth appearing once. These data were likewise used in another study, on yellow fever vaccine responses in identical twins.

What was sequenced was CD4+ T cells sorted from blood. The receptors shown here come from a woman under 30 in good health.

This clonotype was recorded a few times. This chain links TRBV6-1 with TRBJ1-5, with D possibly matching TRBD1 (5 bases). This CDR3 spans 13 amino acids. CDR1 is MNHNS and CDR2 is SASEGT in the germline V gene. V was cut by 8 bases and J by 6 bases, with 14 bases left in between. CDR3 sequence: CASSTDGGQPQHF. The CDR3 coding sequence is TGTGCCAGCTCAACGGATGGGGGTCAGCCCCAGCATTTT.

This clonotype occurred a few times. This chain connects TRBV7-3 to TRBJ2-2, with D perhaps matching TRBD1 (6 bases). Trimming removed 5 bases at V and 1 base at J, with 14 bases between. This CDR3 comprises 16 residues. Germline CDR1 SGHTA, CDR2 FQGTGA. The CDR3 DNA sequence: TGTGCCAGCAGCCCCCGGCCGACAGGGAACACCGGGGAGCTGTTTTTT. It yields the protein CASSPRPTGNTGELFF.

The V call is TRBV7-2, the J call TRBJ1-1; no reliable D call. Germline V lookup: CDR1 SGHTA, CDR2 FQGNSA. Trimming left V 5 bases short and J 3 bases short, with 10 bases between. This CDR3 has 13 amino acids. CDR3 sequence (DNA): TGTGCCAGCAGCGCCGTTTGGCACACTGAAGCTTTCTTT. Protein product: CASSAVWHTEAFF.

J is TRBJ2-7 and V is TRBV12-3 or TRBV12-4; possible D gene TRBD2, 6 bases. Trimming took off 6 bases at V and 5 bases at J, with 17 bases between the two ends. The CDR3 covers 14 residues. The DNA for the CDR3 is TGTGCCAGCAGACCCCGGCGGGACCGAAACGAGCAGTACTTC. Amino acid sequence: CASRPRRDRNEQYF.

This clonotype was seen at least ten times. A read error may account for a junction end that differs from germline. Here the CDR3 reads CASSLQGSETQYF. CDR3 DNA: TGTGCCAGCAGCCTTCAGGGAAGTGAGACCCAGTACTTC. The rearrangement joins TRBV5-1 to TRBJ2-5; tentative D call: TRBD1 (5 bases). Looked up from germline, CDR1 is SGHRS and CDR2 is YFSETQ. CDR3 length: 13 residues.

Details on this clonotype: The junction differs from germline at one of its ends, possibly a read error. The CDR3 DNA follows: TGTGCTAGCAGCTCCCGGTCAGGGGGTCCCGGGGAGCTGTTTTTT. As protein: CASSSRSGGPGELFF. V and J are TRBV7-7 and TRBJ2-2; 7 positions match TRBD1. The CDR3 covers 15 residues. CDR1 is SSHAT and CDR2 is FNYEAQ in the germline V gene (reference sequence).

The rearrangement joins TRBV20-1 to TRBJ1-5; D remains ambiguous. V was trimmed by 0 bases and J by 0 bases, leaving 9 bases between them. This CDR3 region has 15 residues. Germline V gene lookup returns CDR1 DFQATT and CDR2 SNEGSKA (reference sequence). The CDR3 sequence: CSARDSSYSNQPQHF. CDR3 DNA sequence: TGCAGTGCTAGAGACAGTTCTTATAGCAATCAGCCCCAGCATTTT.

The chain couples TRBV30 to TRBJ1-1; D not certain. The V gene's germline CDR1 is GTSNPN and CDR2 SVGIG (reference sequence). The germline V and J ends were trimmed by 8 bases and 6 bases, with 19 bases remaining between them. The CDR3 is made up of 13 amino acids. In DNA, the CDR3 is TGTGCCAACGCCTGGGAGGGCGTATCTGAAGCTTTCTTT. Translated: CANAWEGVSEAFF.

The chain links TRBV7-2 to TRBJ2-7, with TRBD2 as a possible D gene (6 bases). This CDR3 contains 14 residues. V lost 3 bases to trimming and J lost 4 bases, with 13 bases between them. Germline V gene sequence: CDR1 SGHTA, CDR2 FQGNSA. CDR3 residues: CASSFGRGTYEQYF. In DNA form, the CDR3 reads TGTGCCAGCAGCTTTGGGCGGGGAACGTACGAGCAGTACTTC.

Only a few counts were recorded for this clonotype. The chain uses TRBV7-8 and TRBJ2-1; 13 positions match TRBD2. The CDR3 sequence is 15 residues long. The ends lost 5 bases at V and 10 bases at J; junction bases unmatched: 8. Germline V gives CDR1 SGHVS, CDR2 FQNEAQ. The CDR3 DNA follows: TGTGCCAGCAGCACCAGACTAGCGGGAGGTAGGGAGCAGTTCTTC. This encodes CASSTRLAGGREQFF.

This clonotype has more than one count but fewer than ten. V usage is TRBV4-3 and J usage is TRBJ2-1; 9 nucleotides agree with TRBD2. CDR3 length equals 16 residues. Germline loops: CDR1 LGHNA, CDR2 YSLEER. J gave up 3 bases and V 1 base, and 4 bases lay outside the gene matches. The CDR3: CASSQAGGRGYNEQFF. CDR3 nucleotide sequence: TGCGCCAGCAGCCAAGCGGGCGGGAGGGGCTACAATGAGCAGTTCTTC.

The rearrangement joins TRBV28 to TRBJ1-2; D might be TRBD1 (6 bases). Germline V lookup: CDR1 MDHEN, CDR2 SYDVKM. CDR3 size: 13 residues. V was shortened by 5 bases and J by 7 bases, with 14 bases between the two germline ends. The CDR3 reads CASSTSAQGGYTF. CDR3 in DNA: TGTGCCAGCAGTACCTCCGCACAGGGTGGCTACACCTTC.

This clonotype came up a few times. The J gene is TRBJ2-7, the V gene TRBV20-1; perhaps TRBD1 as D (5 bases). Germline CDR1 DFQATT, CDR2 SNEGSKA (reference sequence). The V end lost 6 bases, the J end lost 6 bases, and 18 bases lay between the germline ends. The CDR3 has 13 residues. CDR3 residues: CSAPRTRVREQYF. As DNA, the CDR3 is TGCAGTGCGCCTCGGACAAGGGTGCGCGAGCAGTACTTC.

Here the CDR3 reads CASSFGLQGRETQYF. The CDR3 DNA follows: TGTGCCAGCAGCTTTGGTCTTCAGGGGAGAGAGACCCAGTACTTC. This chain connects TRBV13 to TRBJ2-5; D possibly corresponds to TRBD1 (6 bases). The CDR3 consists of 15 residues. V was cut by 3 bases and J by 4 bases, with 15 bases left in between. From germline, CDR1 is PRHDT and CDR2 FYEKMQ (reference sequence). Supplemented by reference TRBV13 and TRBJ2-5, the full variable domain reads AAGVIQSPRHLIKEKRETATLKCYPIPRHDTVYWYQQGPGQDPQFLISFYEKMQSDKGSIPDRFSAQQFSDYHSELNMSSLELGDSALYFCASSFGLQGRETQYFGPGTRLLVL.

Ten or more counts support this clonotype. The chain uses TRBV3-1 and TRBJ2-5; D perhaps matches TRBD1 (6 bases). Germline values: CDR1 LGHDT, CDR2 YNNKEL (reference sequence). Deletions cut 0 bases from V and 5 bases from J, with 13 bases between. The CDR3 is made up of 15 amino acids. The CDR3 DNA is TGTGCCAGCAGCCAAGATTTGGGGGCGGTGGAGACCCAGTACTTC. Its translation is CASSQDLGAVETQYF.

The rearrangement uses TRBV6-2 or TRBV6-3 and TRBJ2-7; a possible D gene is TRBD2 (6 bases). CDR1 and CDR2 from the germline V gene are MNHEY and SVGEGT. This CDR3 comprises 15 residues. Trimming stripped 5 bases from V and 0 bases from J, with 14 bases between. CDR3 protein: CASSKTSKSSYEQYF. CDR3 nucleotide sequence: TGTGCCAGCAGTAAGACTAGTAAAAGCTCCTACGAGCAGTACTTC.

This clonotype came up many times. The rearrangement uses TRBV5-1 and TRBJ2-2; 10 bases fit TRBD2. V gave up 2 bases and J gave up 1 base; unmatched junction bases: 2. This CDR3 contains 16 residues. Germline CDR1 SGHRS, CDR2 YFSETQ. The CDR3 spells CASSFRLAGNTGELFF. The CDR3 DNA is TGCGCCAGCAGCTTCAGACTAGCGGGGAACACCGGGGAGCTGTTTTTT.

The chain couples TRBV3-1 to TRBJ2-3; 8 bases are shared with TRBD1. There are 20 residues in the CDR3. Germline CDR1 LGHDT, CDR2 YNNKEL (reference sequence). V was clipped by 0 bases and J by 6 bases; unmatched bases: 20. The CDR3 DNA reads as TGTGCCAGCAGCCAAGATAGGGACAGGAGAGAGGGACTCCTATGGGATACGCAGTATTTT. This codes for CASSQDRDRREGLLWDTQYF.

This clonotype was seen a handful of times. The chain is built from TRBV6-5 and TRBJ2-1; 9 bases are shared with TRBD1. With V trimmed by 4 bases and J by 8 bases, 12 bases remained unmatched. CDR1 and CDR2 (germline): MNHEY, SVGAGI. The CDR3 is 16 residues long. The CDR3 coding sequence is TGTGCCAGCAGTTCGTCACAGGGGGCGCTTAAAGATGAGCAGTTCTTC. Its translation: CASSSSQGALKDEQFF.

This clonotype has at least ten counts. The chain uses TRBV20-1 and TRBJ2-5; possibly TRBD2 for D (5 bases). The length of the CDR3 is 12 residues. The V end was cut by 3 bases, the J end by 5 bases, with 10 bases between. In germline, CDR1 is DFQATT, CDR2 SNEGSKA (reference sequence). The CDR3 bases are TGCAGTGCTAGGGACGTAGCGGAGACCCAGTACTTC. Translating it yields CSARDVAETQYF.

The table lists this clonotype with a few counts. The chain has TRBV9 and TRBJ2-7; TRBD2 matches 12 bases. The V and J ends lost 3 bases and 0 bases, in that order; junction bases with no gene match: 4. The CDR3 length is 16 residues. CDR1 SGDLS and CDR2 YYNGEE come from the germline V gene. Written as DNA, the CDR3 is TGTGCCAGCAGCGCCAGACTAGCGGGAGTCTCCTACGAGCAGTACTTC. It codes for CASSARLAGVSYEQYF.

This clonotype was detected many times. J is TRBJ2-3 and V is TRBV28, with D possibly TRBD2 on 5 matching bases. Trimming took 3 bases from V and 0 from J, leaving 10 bases between them. The V gene's germline CDR1 is MDHEN and CDR2 SYDVKM. This CDR3 contains 15 residues. The CDR3: CASSLLGGSTDTQYF. As DNA, the CDR3 is TGTGCCAGCAGTTTGTTAGGCGGGAGCACAGATACGCAGTATTTT.

This clonotype appeared a few times. The V and J genes are TRBV7-9 and TRBJ2-1; 14 bases match TRBD2. There are 16 residues in the CDR3. V lost 2 bases to trimming and J lost 10 bases; unmatched junction nucleotides: 7. CDR1 is SEHNR and CDR2 is FQNEAQ in the germline V gene (reference sequence). The CDR3, as DNA: TGTGCCAGCAGCTTAAAAGGGACTAGCGGGGGTGGGGAGCAGTTCTTC. Translation gives CASSLKGTSGGGEQFF. The complete variable domain, with remaining parts taken from reference TRBV7-9 and TRBJ2-1, reads DTGVSQNPRHKITKRGQNVTFRCDPISEHNRLYWYRQTLGQGPEFLTYFQNEAQLEKSRLLSDRFSAERPKGSFSTLEIQRTEQGDSAMYLCASSLKGTSGGGEQFFGPGTRLTVL.

The chain uses TRBV29-1 and TRBJ2-2, with 11 bases identical to TRBD1. The CDR3 consists of 14 residues. Germline trimming cut 5 bases from V and 7 bases from J; bases unmatched to any gene: 6. Germline CDR1 SQVTM, CDR2 ANQGSEA. This chain's CDR3 is CSVRTGGSGGELFF. The CDR3 nucleotides are TGCAGCGTTAGGACAGGGGGCTCCGGCGGGGAGCTGTTTTTT.

This clonotype was counted only a few times. DNA of the CDR3: TGTGCCACCAGCAGAGATTTGGAAGAGACCCAGTACTTC. Amino acid sequence: CATSRDLEETQYF. The genes are TRBV15 and TRBJ2-5; D ambiguous. Germline CDR1 is LNHNV and CDR2 is YYDKDF (reference sequence). Trimming cost V 0 bases and J 3 bases, with 5 bases left between them. This CDR3 has 13 residues.

The chain recombines TRBV20-1 with TRBJ2-7; 9 bases are a match to TRBD1. CDR3 length: 11 residues. From germline, CDR1 is DFQATT and CDR2 SNEGSKA (reference sequence). The ends lost 6 bases at V and 7 bases at J; junction bases unmatched: 4. Here the CDR3 reads CSANRGREQYF. The CDR3 DNA follows: TGCAGTGCCAACAGGGGGCGGGAGCAGTACTTC.

The chain combines TRBV2 with TRBJ2-3; 10 nucleotides line up with TRBD2. The CDR3 extends over 16 amino acids. Germline assignment: CDR1 SNHLY and CDR2 FYNNEI. Losses at the gene ends were 3 bases for V and 5 bases for J; bases not matched to a gene: 8. The CDR3 sequence: CASSERLAGDGDTQYF. Written as DNA, the CDR3 is TGTGCCAGCAGTGAGAGGCTAGCGGGAGATGGAGATACGCAGTATTTT.

In regard to this clonotype: Possible read error: a much larger clone is one base away. The rearrangement uses TRBV9 and TRBJ2-3, with D possibly TRBD2 on 6 matching bases. This CDR3 is built from 12 residues. Looked up from germline, CDR1 is SGDLS and CDR2 is YYNGEE. The CDR3: CASSAEGDTRYF. The CDR3 DNA reads TGTGCCAGCAGCGCGGAGGGAGATACGCGGTATTTT.